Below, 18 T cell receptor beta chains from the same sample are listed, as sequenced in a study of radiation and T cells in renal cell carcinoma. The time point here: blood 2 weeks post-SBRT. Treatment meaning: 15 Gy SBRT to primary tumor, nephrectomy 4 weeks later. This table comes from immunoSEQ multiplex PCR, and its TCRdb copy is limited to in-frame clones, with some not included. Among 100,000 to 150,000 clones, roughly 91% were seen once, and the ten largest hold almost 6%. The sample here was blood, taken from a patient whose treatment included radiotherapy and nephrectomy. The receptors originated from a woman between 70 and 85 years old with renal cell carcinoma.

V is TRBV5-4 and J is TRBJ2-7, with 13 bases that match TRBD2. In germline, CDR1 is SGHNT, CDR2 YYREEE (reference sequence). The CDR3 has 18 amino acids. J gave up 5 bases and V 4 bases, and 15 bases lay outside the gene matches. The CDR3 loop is CASSPRTSGGPLTDEQYF. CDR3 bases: TGTGCCAGCAGCCCGCGGACTAGCGGGGGCCCCCTCACGGACGAGCAGTACTTC.

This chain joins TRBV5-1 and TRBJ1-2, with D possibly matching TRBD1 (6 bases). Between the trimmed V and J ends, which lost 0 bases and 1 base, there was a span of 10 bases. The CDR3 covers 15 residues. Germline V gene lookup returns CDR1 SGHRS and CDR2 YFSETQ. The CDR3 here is CASSLGDIGNYGYTF. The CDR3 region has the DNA TGCGCCAGCAGCTTGGGGGACATCGGTAACTATGGCTACACCTTC.

CDR3 coding DNA: TGCGCCAGCAGCTTGGAGGGCTCTTTATCAGATACGCAGTATTTT. As protein: CASSLEGSLSDTQYF. J is TRBJ2-3 and V is TRBV5-1; D uncertain. The CDR3 spans 15 residues. Germline values: CDR1 SGHRS, CDR2 YFSETQ. V was shortened by 0 bases and J by 4 bases, with 12 bases between the two germline ends.

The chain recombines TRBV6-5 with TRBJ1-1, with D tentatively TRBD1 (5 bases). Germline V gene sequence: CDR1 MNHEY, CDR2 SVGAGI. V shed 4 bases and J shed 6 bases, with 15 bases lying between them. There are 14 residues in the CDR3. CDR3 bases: TGTGCCAGCAGTTCTGGGGGGGGGAGGGCTGAAGCTTTCTTT. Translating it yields CASSSGGGRAEAFF.

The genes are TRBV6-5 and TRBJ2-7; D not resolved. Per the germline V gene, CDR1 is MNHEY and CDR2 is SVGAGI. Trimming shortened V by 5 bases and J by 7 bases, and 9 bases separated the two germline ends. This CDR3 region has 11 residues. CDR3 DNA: TGTGCCAGCAGTCAAGGGCGGGAGCAGTACTTC. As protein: CASSQGREQYF.

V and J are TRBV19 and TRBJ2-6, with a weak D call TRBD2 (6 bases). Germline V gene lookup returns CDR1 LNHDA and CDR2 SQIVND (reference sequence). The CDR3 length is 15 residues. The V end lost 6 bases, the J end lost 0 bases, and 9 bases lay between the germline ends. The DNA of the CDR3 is TGTGCCAGTAGCGGGACTCGCTCTGGGGCCAACGTCCTGACTTTC. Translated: CASSGTRSGANVLTF.

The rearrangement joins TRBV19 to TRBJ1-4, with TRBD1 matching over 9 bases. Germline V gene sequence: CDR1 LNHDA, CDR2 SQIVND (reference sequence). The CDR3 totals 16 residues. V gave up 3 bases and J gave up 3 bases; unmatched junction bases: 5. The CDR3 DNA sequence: TGTGCCAGTAGTATGGACAGGGGAGCGGCTAATGAAAAACTGTTTTTT. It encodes CASSMDRGAANEKLFF.

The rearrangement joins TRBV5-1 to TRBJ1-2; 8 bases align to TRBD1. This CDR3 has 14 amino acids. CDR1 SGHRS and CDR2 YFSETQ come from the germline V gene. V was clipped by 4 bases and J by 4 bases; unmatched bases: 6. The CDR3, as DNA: TGCGCCAGCAGCCGACAGGGGAGGAGCTATGGCTACACCTTC. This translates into CASSRQGRSYGYTF.

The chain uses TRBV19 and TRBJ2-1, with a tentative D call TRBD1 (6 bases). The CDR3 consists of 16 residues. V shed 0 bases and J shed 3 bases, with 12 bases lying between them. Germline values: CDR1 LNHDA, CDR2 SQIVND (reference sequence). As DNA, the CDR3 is TGTGCCAGTAGTATAGACGGGACAACCATCTACAATGAGCAGTTCTTC. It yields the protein CASSIDGTTIYNEQFF.

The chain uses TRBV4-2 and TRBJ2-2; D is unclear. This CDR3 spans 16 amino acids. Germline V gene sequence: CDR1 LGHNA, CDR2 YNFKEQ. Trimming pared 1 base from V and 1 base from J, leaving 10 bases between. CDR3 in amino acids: CASSQGAGLNTGELFF. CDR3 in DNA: TGTGCCAGCAGCCAAGGTGCAGGATTGAACACCGGGGAGCTGTTTTTT.

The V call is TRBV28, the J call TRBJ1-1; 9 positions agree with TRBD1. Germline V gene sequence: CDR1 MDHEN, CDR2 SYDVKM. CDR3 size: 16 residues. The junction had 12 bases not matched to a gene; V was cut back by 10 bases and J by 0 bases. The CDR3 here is CATQPTGTGMNTEAFF. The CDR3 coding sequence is TGTGCCACCCAACCGACCGGGACAGGGATGAACACTGAAGCTTTCTTT.

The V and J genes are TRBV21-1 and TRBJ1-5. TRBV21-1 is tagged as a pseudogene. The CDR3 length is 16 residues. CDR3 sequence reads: CASSVPTGGRAQPQHF. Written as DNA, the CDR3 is TGTGCCAGCAGCGTTCCAACGGGGGGCAGGGCTCAGCCCCAGCATTTT.

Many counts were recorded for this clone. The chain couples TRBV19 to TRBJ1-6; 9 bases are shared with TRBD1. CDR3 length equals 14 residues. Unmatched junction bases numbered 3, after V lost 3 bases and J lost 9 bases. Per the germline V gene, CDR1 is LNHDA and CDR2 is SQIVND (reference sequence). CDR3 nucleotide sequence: TGTGCCAGTAGTATCGGACAGGGGAGTTCACCCCTCCACTTT. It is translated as CASSIGQGSSPLHF.

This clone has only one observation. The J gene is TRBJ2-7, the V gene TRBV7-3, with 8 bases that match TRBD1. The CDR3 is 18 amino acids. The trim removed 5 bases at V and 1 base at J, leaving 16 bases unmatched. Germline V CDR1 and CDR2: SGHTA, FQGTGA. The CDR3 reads CASSPHGRDRGHSYEQYF. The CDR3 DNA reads TGTGCCAGCAGCCCCCATGGGAGAGACAGGGGACATTCCTACGAGCAGTACTTC.

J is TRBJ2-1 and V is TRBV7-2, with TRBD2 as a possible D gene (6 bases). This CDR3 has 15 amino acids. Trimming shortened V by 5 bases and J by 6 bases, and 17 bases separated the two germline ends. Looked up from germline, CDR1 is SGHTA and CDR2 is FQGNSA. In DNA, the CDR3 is TGTGCCAGCAGCCCCGGGACTCTCATTATCAATGAGCAGTTCTTC. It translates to CASSPGTLIINEQFF.

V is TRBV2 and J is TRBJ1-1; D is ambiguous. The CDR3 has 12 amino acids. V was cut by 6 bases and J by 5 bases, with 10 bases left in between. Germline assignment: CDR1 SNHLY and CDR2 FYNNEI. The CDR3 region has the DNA TGTGCCAGCAGATTAGACGGGACTGAAGCTTTCTTT. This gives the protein CASRLDGTEAFF.

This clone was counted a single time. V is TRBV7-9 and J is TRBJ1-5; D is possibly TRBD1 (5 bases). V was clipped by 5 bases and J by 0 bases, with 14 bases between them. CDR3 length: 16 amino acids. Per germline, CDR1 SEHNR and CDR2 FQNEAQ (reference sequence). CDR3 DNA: TGTGCCAGCAGCCTCGGGGACCTTTATAGCAATCAGCCCCAGCATTTT. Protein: CASSLGDLYSNQPQHF.

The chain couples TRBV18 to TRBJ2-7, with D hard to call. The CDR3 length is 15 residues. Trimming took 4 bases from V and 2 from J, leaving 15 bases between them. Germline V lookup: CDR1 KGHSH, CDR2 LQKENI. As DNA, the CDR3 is TGTGCCAGCTCACGTTACAGTTCAACGACCTACGAGCAGTACTTC. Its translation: CASSRYSSTTYEQYF.